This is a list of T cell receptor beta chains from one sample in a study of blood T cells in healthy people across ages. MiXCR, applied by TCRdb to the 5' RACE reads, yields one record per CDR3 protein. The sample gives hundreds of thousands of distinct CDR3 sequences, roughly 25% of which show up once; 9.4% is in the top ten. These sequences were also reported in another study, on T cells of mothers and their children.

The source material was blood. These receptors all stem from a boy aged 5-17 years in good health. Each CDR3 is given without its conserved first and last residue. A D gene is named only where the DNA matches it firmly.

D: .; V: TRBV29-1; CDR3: SVPRGGRDEQY
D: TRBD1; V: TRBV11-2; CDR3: ASSFWDRDLNTEAF
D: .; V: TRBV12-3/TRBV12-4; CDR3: ASSLSANTYEQY
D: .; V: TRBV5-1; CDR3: ASSLVVGGKTQY
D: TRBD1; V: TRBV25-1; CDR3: ASSELGTGVGETQY
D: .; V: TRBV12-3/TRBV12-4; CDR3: ASSGSIGEKLF
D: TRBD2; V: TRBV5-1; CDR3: ASRPSGGARDEQF
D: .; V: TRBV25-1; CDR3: AGSAGRARGEKLF
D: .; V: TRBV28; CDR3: ASSLSSTYEQY
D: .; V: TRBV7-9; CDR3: ASSLVVEELNEKLF
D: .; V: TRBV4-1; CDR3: ASSQEWAGFFKNIQY
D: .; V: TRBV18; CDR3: ASSPPPGQTYSPLH
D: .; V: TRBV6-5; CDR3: ASSYSKGINYGYT
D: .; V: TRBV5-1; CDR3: ASSPAPVAGNNEQF
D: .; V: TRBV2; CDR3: ASRGDSGYEKLF
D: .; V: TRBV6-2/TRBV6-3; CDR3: ASSYGGRINQETQY
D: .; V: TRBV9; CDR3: ASSVRGDYYEQY
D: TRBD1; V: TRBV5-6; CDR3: ASSTGQVAYEQY
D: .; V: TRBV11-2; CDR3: ASSSQVGLYEQY
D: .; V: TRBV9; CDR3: ASSPGRYLAKNIQY
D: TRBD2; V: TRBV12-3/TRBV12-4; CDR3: ASSLGLAGAQEETQY
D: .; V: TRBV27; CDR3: ASSRPGETNEKLF
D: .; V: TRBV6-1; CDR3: ASSLGIMEETQY
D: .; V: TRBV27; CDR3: ASSLWIEVLRSGANVLT
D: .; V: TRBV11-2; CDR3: ASSLGYLTSGKQGETQY
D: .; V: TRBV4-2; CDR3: ASRRQENYSGNTIY
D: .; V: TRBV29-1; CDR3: SVASRVGAYEQY
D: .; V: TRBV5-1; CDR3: ASSWSQGRSYEQY
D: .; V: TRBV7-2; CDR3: ASSLSGNGGYT
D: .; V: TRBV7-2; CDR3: ASLLARGATEQF
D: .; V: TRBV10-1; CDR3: ASSESRAGDEQY
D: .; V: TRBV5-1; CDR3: ASNDPPSYGYT
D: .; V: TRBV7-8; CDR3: ASSLVWRLDTDTQY
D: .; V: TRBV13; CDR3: ASSLGVVGYT
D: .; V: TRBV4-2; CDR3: ASSQPSGQTVEQF
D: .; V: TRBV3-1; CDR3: ASSQERLGGPKFTDTQY
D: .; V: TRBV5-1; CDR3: ASPSYEQY
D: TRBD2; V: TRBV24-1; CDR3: ATSDLLSTGGTDTQY
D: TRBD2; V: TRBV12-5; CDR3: ASGLLNKGAGGSVTQQF
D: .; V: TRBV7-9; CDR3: ASSSLAQEKYNEQF
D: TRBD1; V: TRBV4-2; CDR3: ASSQVDRVADTQY
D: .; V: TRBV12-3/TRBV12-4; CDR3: ASSLNRVYGYT
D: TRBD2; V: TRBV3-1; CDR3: ASSQVVGRVTETQY
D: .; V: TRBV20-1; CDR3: SAWTANYGYT
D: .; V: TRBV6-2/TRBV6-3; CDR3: AGSNPGWQYNEQF
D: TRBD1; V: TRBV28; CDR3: ASSFPGQGARNQPQH
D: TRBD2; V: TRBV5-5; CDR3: ASSRTGLAGPVRNYEQY
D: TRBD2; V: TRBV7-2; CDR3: ASRGGTSGIDEQF
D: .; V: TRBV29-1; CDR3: SVGSYEQY